A selection of T cell receptor beta chains follows, all from one sample in a study of early T cells in non-severe SARS-CoV-2 infection. A single record per CDR3 protein comes from TCRdb applying MiXCR to the 5' RACE reads. The data contain approximately 75,000 distinct CDR3 sequences, approximately 14% of them seen just once; the ten biggest clones take up nearly 4%. Sequenced here: whole blood, sampled at baseline. These receptors were collected from an adult who was a healthcare worker with PCR-confirmed SARS-CoV-2 infection or an uninfected control (not recorded which). Both conserved end residues are trimmed from each CDR3.

J: TRBJ2-5; V: TRBV28; CDR3: ASSSGTGIQETQY
J: TRBJ1-1; V: TRBV7-3; CDR3: ASSLTGDRTEAF
J: TRBJ2-4; V: TRBV12-3/TRBV12-4; CDR3: ASTSSIAKNIQY
J: TRBJ1-4; V: TRBV2; CDR3: ASSGLKVPLGKLF
J: TRBJ2-7; V: TRBV2; CDR3: ASSEFTSETYEQY
J: TRBJ2-7; V: TRBV3-1; CDR3: ASSQAPVISYEQY
J: TRBJ2-3; V: TRBV5-1; CDR3: ASSLGSSTDTQY
J: TRBJ1-6; V: TRBV20-1; CDR3: SARDRQYNSPLH
J: TRBJ2-2; V: TRBV2; CDR3: ASSGVGPPSTGELF
J: TRBJ1-2; V: TRBV27; CDR3: ASSLAGMDGYT
J: TRBJ2-1; V: TRBV20-1; CDR3: SADRAGAGNEQF
J: TRBJ2-6; V: TRBV12-3/TRBV12-4; CDR3: ASSRPEGASGANVLT
J: TRBJ1-3; V: TRBV6-5; CDR3: ASSYQGPSSGNTIY
J: TRBJ1-3; V: TRBV28; CDR3: ASTLQGGVAGNTIY
J: TRBJ1-2; V: TRBV28; CDR3: ASSLHSGAGGKGYGYT
J: TRBJ2-3; V: TRBV10-2; CDR3: AAKDSGHTDTQY
J: TRBJ2-1; V: TRBV18; CDR3: ASAPGTSYNEQF
J: TRBJ2-4; V: TRBV4-2; CDR3: ASSPLPRTSGRPNIQY
J: TRBJ1-1; V: TRBV18; CDR3: ASSPDTTEAF
J: TRBJ2-1; V: TRBV7-3; CDR3: ASSPSSGSRDEQF
J: TRBJ2-2; V: TRBV5-6; CDR3: ASSIVPTGELF
J: TRBJ2-1; V: TRBV7-9; CDR3: ASTLAGGSQGF
J: TRBJ2-7; V: TRBV9; CDR3: ASSPGTGFYEQY
J: TRBJ2-3; V: TRBV28; CDR3: ASSPGTGATDTQY
J: TRBJ2-3; V: TRBV2; CDR3: ASRADQRRTDTQY
J: TRBJ1-2; V: TRBV7-6; CDR3: ASSQGGNYGYT
J: TRBJ2-1; V: TRBV6-2/TRBV6-3; CDR3: ASSYSGQGNNEQF
J: TRBJ1-4; V: TRBV12-3/TRBV12-4; CDR3: ASSLGTGYNEKLF
J: TRBJ1-5; V: TRBV4-1; CDR3: ASSQDLDSNQPQH
J: TRBJ2-5; V: TRBV9; CDR3: ASSESLAGQETQY
J: TRBJ2-7; V: TRBV7-9; CDR3: ASSLVFEQY
J: TRBJ2-5; V: TRBV28; CDR3: ASSSPETQY
J: TRBJ1-3; V: TRBV11-2; CDR3: ASSLGRASGNTIY
J: TRBJ1-2; V: TRBV7-3; CDR3: ASSLEGAYGYT
J: TRBJ2-2; V: TRBV7-2; CDR3: ASTPARGHTGELF
J: TRBJ1-1; V: TRBV5-4; CDR3: ASSPTRGANAF
J: TRBJ1-1; V: TRBV12-3/TRBV12-4; CDR3: ASIILTGENTEAF
J: TRBJ2-7; V: TRBV18; CDR3: ASSPGATDNEQY
J: TRBJ2-7; V: TRBV6-1; CDR3: ASSGKGGGLARDEQY
J: TRBJ2-1; V: TRBV6-2/TRBV6-3; CDR3: ASSYGPEQF
J: TRBJ2-7; V: TRBV3-1; CDR3: ASSRDWTTEQY
J: TRBJ2-7; V: TRBV5-1; CDR3: ASSSGQGMGYEQY
J: TRBJ2-7; V: TRBV7-9; CDR3: ASSLGTGTEQY
J: TRBJ2-1; V: TRBV5-1; CDR3: ASSSQGVAYNEQF
J: TRBJ2-1; V: TRBV9; CDR3: ASSPSEWYEQF
J: TRBJ2-5; V: TRBV6-5; CDR3: ASSYSSGTRGEETQY
J: TRBJ2-1; V: TRBV6-4; CDR3: ASTPPLAGGNNEQF
J: TRBJ2-5; V: TRBV6-1; CDR3: ASSEALPSSGGRETQY
J: TRBJ2-2; V: TRBV19; CDR3: ASLMGGASGSGELF
J: TRBJ2-2; V: TRBV29-1; CDR3: STGLAGVNTGELF
J: TRBJ2-1; V: TRBV7-2; CDR3: ASSLSGTSNNEQF
J: TRBJ2-3; V: TRBV6-1; CDR3: ASSEMAASTDTQY
J: TRBJ2-1; V: TRBV14; CDR3: ASSPSGGGQF
J: TRBJ1-1; V: TRBV30; CDR3: AWRTRATEAF
J: TRBJ2-3; V: TRBV20-1; CDR3: SAAAGGRTDTQY
J: TRBJ2-2; V: TRBV28; CDR3: ASSVRMNTGELF
J: TRBJ2-3; V: TRBV6-5; CDR3: ASRLGLVADTQY
J: TRBJ2-7; V: TRBV27; CDR3: ASFNIGRGQGYEQY
J: TRBJ2-1; V: TRBV28; CDR3: AIRGAGAYNEQF
J: TRBJ2-3; V: TRBV5-1; CDR3: ASSSGTQGGTDTQY